Shown below are 28 T cell receptor beta chains from a single sample sequenced in a study of shared clonotypes between healthy human individuals. Repertoires were generated with immunoSEQ multiplex PCR, while TCRdb's copy carries only in-frame clones and drops some. The sample carries roughly 2.1 million clones, 85% to 95% recorded once. Naive CD8 cells lacked CD45RO, underwent positive selection for CCR7 and left out terminally differentiated effector memory CD45RA+ cells. The sequencing input was naive CD8+ T cells from PBMCs. These receptors originate from a man in his late teens or twenties in good health. Some clones in this sample may be carry-over from other donors' samples.

The rearrangement links TRBV4-3 to TRBJ2-1, with 8 bases matching TRBD2. Germline V lookup: CDR1 LGHNA, CDR2 YSLEER. V lost 1 base and J lost 1; bases outside the gene matches: 6. The CDR3 contains 17 residues. The CDR3 loop is CASSQGLAGLSYNEQFF. CDR3 DNA: TGCGCCAGCAGCCAAGGGCTAGCGGGCCTTTCCTACAATGAGCAGTTCTTC.

The chain has TRBV5-4 and TRBJ1-2; D ambiguous. The germline V gene has CDR1 SGHNT and CDR2 YYREEE (reference sequence). V lost 0 bases and J 2 bases, leaving 11 bases between the germline ends. The CDR3 runs to 15 residues. The CDR3 sequence: CASSLGQPKNYGYTF. Here the CDR3 DNA reads TGTGCCAGCAGCTTGGGGCAGCCCAAGAACTATGGCTACACCTTC.

This clone was seen just once. The rearrangement uses TRBV7-9 and TRBJ1-2; D is unresolved. Germline assignment: CDR1 SEHNR and CDR2 FQNEAQ (reference sequence). The CDR3 contains 15 residues. Trimming took off 1 base at V and 4 bases at J, with 13 bases between the two ends. The CDR3 DNA follows: TGTGCCAGCAGCTTAGGGACCCGTCCGATCTATGGCTACACCTTC. This translates into CASSLGTRPIYGYTF. The entire variable domain, with the rest obtained from reference TRBV7-9 and TRBJ1-2, is as follows: DTGVSQNPRHKITKRGQNVTFRCDPISEHNRLYWYRQTLGQGPEFLTYFQNEAQLEKSRLLSDRFSAERPKGSFSTLEIQRTEQGDSAMYLCASSLGTRPIYGYTFGSGTRLTVV.

The chain combines TRBV27 with TRBJ2-7, with TRBD2 matching over 12 bases. This CDR3 comprises 15 residues. Germline lookup yields CDR1 MNHEY and CDR2 SMNVEV (reference sequence). J gave up 4 bases and V 7 bases, and 8 bases lay outside the gene matches. For the CDR3, the DNA is TGTGCCAGCACCCCGACTAGCGGGAGTAGGTACGAGCAGTACTTC. Translating it yields CASTPTSGSRYEQYF.

Of note for this clone: The same CDR3 is also encoded by other DNA sequences in this sample. This chain uses TRBV7-3 with TRBJ2-7; perhaps TRBD1 as D (5 bases). Germline assignment: CDR1 SGHTA and CDR2 FQGTGA. The ends were cut back, 5 bases at V and 3 bases at J, with 11 bases in the middle. CDR3 length: 13 amino acids. The CDR3 sequence is CASSPGQGYEQYF. For the CDR3, the DNA is TGTGCCAGCAGCCCCGGCCAGGGCTACGAGCAGTACTTC.

This rearrangement joins TRBV9 to TRBJ1-1, with D maybe TRBD1 (5 bases). The V end was cut by 4 bases, the J end by 5 bases, with 18 bases between. Germline V gene lookup returns CDR1 SGDLS and CDR2 YYNGEE. The CDR3 is made up of 15 amino acids. The CDR3 nucleotides are TGTGCCAGCAGCCCACCCGGGGGGGTCCGGACTGAAGCTTTCTTT. Its translation is CASSPPGGVRTEAFF.

In this sample, this clone turned up once. The J gene is TRBJ1-1, the V gene TRBV7-9; D gene uncertain. Germline CDR1 reads SEHNR; CDR2 reads FQNEAQ (reference sequence). The germline V and J ends were trimmed by 4 bases and 0 bases, with 9 bases remaining between them. The CDR3 consists of 14 residues. CDR3 amino acids: CASSSRNMNTEAFF. In DNA form, the CDR3 reads TGTGCCAGCAGCTCCAGAAATATGAACACTGAAGCTTTCTTT.

The chain employs TRBV27 and TRBJ1-2, with D possibly being TRBD1 (5 bases). V was clipped by 4 bases and J by 8 bases, with 11 bases between them. The germline CDR1 and CDR2 sequences are MNHEY and SMNVEV (reference sequence). This CDR3 region has 12 residues. The CDR3 is CASSSGPRGYTF. The DNA for the CDR3 is TGTGCCAGCAGTTCGGGGCCTAGAGGCTACACCTTC.

The chain recombines TRBV29-1 with TRBJ2-7, with 8 bases aligning to TRBD1. Losses at the gene ends were 6 bases for V and 3 bases for J; bases not matched to a gene: 13. This CDR3 is 15 amino acids long. Germline CDR1 SQVTM, CDR2 ANQGSEA. The CDR3 sequence: CSVIGDRGGYYEQYF. In DNA form, the CDR3 reads TGCAGCGTAATCGGCGACAGGGGTGGCTACTACGAGCAGTACTTC.

The chain uses TRBV19 and TRBJ2-1; D possibly matches TRBD1 or TRBD2 (5 bases each). Germline V gives CDR1 LNHDA, CDR2 SQIVND (reference sequence). V lost 5 bases and J 2 bases, leaving 16 bases between the germline ends. The CDR3 is made up of 16 amino acids. This CDR3 reads CASSVHVRDPYNEQFF. DNA for the CDR3: TGTGCCAGTAGTGTGCACGTCAGGGACCCCTACAATGAGCAGTTCTTC.

The CDR3 loop is CSVEWASGYDNEQFF. CDR3 sequence (DNA): TGCAGCGTTGAATGGGCTAGCGGGTACGACAATGAGCAGTTCTTC. The chain couples TRBV29-1 to TRBJ2-1; 8 nucleotides agree with TRBD2. The germline V gene has CDR1 SQVTM and CDR2 ANQGSEA. This CDR3 comprises 15 residues. V trimming: 2 bases; J trimming: 5 bases; junction bases outside the gene matches: 8.

The genes are TRBV19 and TRBJ2-7; perhaps TRBD2 as D (6 bases). CDR3 length: 13 amino acids. Trimming cost V 2 bases and J 4 bases, with 9 bases left between them. In germline, CDR1 is LNHDA, CDR2 SQIVND (reference sequence). The CDR3 coding sequence is TGTGCCAGTAGTATATTTGCGGGGTACGAGCAGTACTTC. It translates to CASSIFAGYEQYF.

The chain couples TRBV6-5 to TRBJ2-7; D is perhaps TRBD1 (5 bases). Germline V gives CDR1 MNHEY, CDR2 SVGAGI. The CDR3 consists of 12 residues. Trimming shortened V by 4 bases and J by 5 bases, and 9 bases separated the two germline ends. The CDR3 nucleotides read TGTGCCAGCAGTTCCCCAGGGAACGAGCAGTACTTC. Its protein product is CASSSPGNEQYF.

This chain uses TRBV11-2 with TRBJ2-1, with 7 bases identical to TRBD2. The V gene's germline CDR1 is SGHAT and CDR2 FQNNGV. V shed 1 base, J shed 4 bases, and the junction held 4 bases outside the gene matches. This CDR3 contains 15 residues. The CDR3 is CASSLVTGRYNEQFF. CDR3 nucleotide sequence: TGTGCCAGCAGCTTAGTAACCGGGAGGTACAATGAGCAGTTCTTC.

The chain uses TRBV5-5 and TRBJ2-3, with 10 bases fitting TRBD2. J lost 0 bases, V lost 4 bases, and 11 bases had no gene match. Germline V gene lookup returns CDR1 SGHKS and CDR2 YYEKEE (reference sequence). The CDR3 totals 18 residues. This chain's CDR3 is CASSTPSGSRPSTDTQYF. CDR3 DNA: TGTGCCAGCAGCACCCCTAGCGGGAGCCGTCCTAGCACAGATACGCAGTATTTT.

This clone was seen more than once but under ten times. CDR3 in DNA: TGTGCCAGCAGCGGCGAGTACTACGAGCAGTACTTC. Translated: CASSGEYYEQYF. The V gene is TRBV7-9, the J gene TRBJ2-7, with no clear D. Germline V CDR1 and CDR2: SEHNR, FQNEAQ (reference sequence). CDR3 length: 12 amino acids. V gave up 5 bases and J gave up 3 bases, with 8 bases separating them.

V and J are TRBV27 and TRBJ1-2; 7 nucleotides align to TRBD1. The J segment lost 4 bases and the V segment lost 5 bases, leaving 7 bases of the junction unmatched. Germline-derived CDR1 and CDR2 are MNHEY and SMNVEV (reference sequence). There are 14 residues in the CDR3. The CDR3 loop reads CASSTQGSSYGYTF. In DNA form, the CDR3 reads TGTGCCAGCAGTACACAGGGGTCCAGCTATGGCTACACCTTC.

The CDR3: CASSVAGGLGLSEQYF. CDR3 DNA: TGTGCCAGCAGCGTCGCGGGGGGACTAGGGTTAAGCGAGCAGTACTTC. The chain couples TRBV5-5 to TRBJ2-7, with 8 bases that match TRBD2. With V trimmed by 4 bases and J by 6 bases, 15 bases remained unmatched. Looked up from germline, CDR1 is SGHKS and CDR2 is YYEKEE (reference sequence). The CDR3 is 16 amino acids.

J is TRBJ2-2 and V is TRBV28, with 8 bases fitting TRBD1. Germline V gives CDR1 MDHEN, CDR2 SYDVKM. The CDR3 is 17 amino acids. The J segment lost 3 bases and the V segment lost 8 bases, leaving 14 bases of the junction unmatched. This CDR3 is CASRTHQLTGDTGELFF. The CDR3 bases are TGTGCCAGCCGTACCCATCAACTGACAGGGGACACCGGGGAGCTGTTTTTT.

In this sample, this clone turned up once. The rearrangement uses TRBV9 and TRBJ1-2, with a weak D call TRBD1 (5 bases). Germline loops: CDR1 SGDLS, CDR2 YYNGEE. V lost 0 bases and J 3 bases, leaving 12 bases between the germline ends. This CDR3 has 15 residues. CDR3 region: CASSVAGGSHYGYTF. Here the CDR3 DNA reads TGTGCCAGCAGCGTAGCTGGGGGTTCCCACTATGGCTACACCTTC.

The chain links TRBV7-9 to TRBJ2-7, with 7 bases lining up with TRBD1. This CDR3 comprises 17 residues. Per the germline V gene, CDR1 is SEHNR and CDR2 is FQNEAQ (reference sequence). Trimming removed 4 bases from V and 5 bases from J; junction bases left unmatched: 17. CDR3 sequence reads: CASSSTLTGQRVNEQYF. The CDR3 DNA follows: TGTGCCAGCAGCTCCACCCTAACGGGACAGAGAGTCAACGAGCAGTACTTC.

The CDR3 DNA is TGTGCCAGCAGCCCGCCAGCCATTGAAGACATTACCGGGACTCAGCAGTTCTTC. This codes for CASSPPAIEDITGTQQFF. The chain has TRBV7-9 and TRBJ2-1; D might be TRBD2 (6 bases). Trimming cost V 5 bases and J 11 bases, with 31 bases left between them. Looked up from germline, CDR1 is SEHNR and CDR2 is FQNEAQ (reference sequence). CDR3 length: 18 amino acids.

The chain recombines TRBV13 with TRBJ2-7; TRBD2 matches 9 bases. This CDR3 spans 17 amino acids. From germline, CDR1 is PRHDT and CDR2 FYEKMQ (reference sequence). V shed 5 bases and J 4 bases; nucleotides not matched to a gene: 15. CDR3 loop: CASSPPNLAGETYEQYF. The CDR3, as DNA: TGTGCCAGCAGCCCGCCGAATTTAGCGGGAGAGACGTACGAGCAGTACTTC.

The V and J genes are TRBV4-1 and TRBJ1-2, with 10 bases identical to TRBD1. The CDR3 sequence is 18 residues long. Looked up from germline, CDR1 is MGHRA and CDR2 is YSYEKL. With V trimmed by 0 bases and J by 1 base, 8 bases remained unmatched. The CDR3 coding sequence is TGCGCCAGCAGCCAAGATCTCGACGACAGGGGGCTTAACTATGGCTACACCTTC. Protein sequence: CASSQDLDDRGLNYGYTF.

V is TRBV29-1 and J is TRBJ2-7, with TRBD1 matching over 8 bases. Looked up from germline, CDR1 is SQVTM and CDR2 is ANQGSEA. The CDR3 runs to 13 residues. Trimming cost V 7 bases and J 1 base; bases outside gene matches: 6. The CDR3 reads CSGSTGVSYEQYF. The CDR3 DNA reads TGCAGCGGGTCGACAGGGGTTTCCTACGAGCAGTACTTC.

This clone was detected only once. The chain combines TRBV5-5 with TRBJ2-5; a weak D match, TRBD2 (5 bases). The CDR3 is 15 residues long. Germline V gives CDR1 SGHKS, CDR2 YYEKEE (reference sequence). Trimming left V 6 bases short and J 5 bases short, with 20 bases between. The CDR3 DNA follows: TGTGCCAGCAACGTCCGGGAACCCCTTGGGGAGACCCAGTACTTC. The encoded protein is CASNVREPLGETQYF. Looking up the rest from reference TRBV5-5 and TRBJ2-5 gives the full variable domain: DAGVTQSPTHLIKTRGQQVTLRCSPISGHKSVSWYQQVLGQGPQFIFQYYEKEERGRGNFPDRFSARQFPNYSSELNVNALLLGDSALYLCASNVREPLGETQYFGPGTRLLVL.

The rearrangement links TRBV9 to TRBJ2-7, with TRBD1 identical over 9 bases. The germline CDR1 and CDR2 sequences are SGDLS and YYNGEE. The CDR3 extends over 16 amino acids. J lost 5 bases, V lost 3 bases, and 12 bases had no gene match. The CDR3: CASSGFNTGGDDEQYF. As DNA, the CDR3 is TGTGCCAGCAGCGGTTTTAATACAGGGGGCGACGACGAGCAGTACTTC.

The chain has TRBV10-2 and TRBJ2-1; no definite D call. From germline, CDR1 is WSHSY and CDR2 SAAADI. The V end lost 1 base, the J end lost 3 bases, and 7 bases lay between the germline ends. CDR3 length equals 14 residues. The CDR3: CASSEFGSYNEQFF. The CDR3 DNA sequence: TGCGCCAGCAGTGAGTTTGGTAGCTACAATGAGCAGTTCTTC.